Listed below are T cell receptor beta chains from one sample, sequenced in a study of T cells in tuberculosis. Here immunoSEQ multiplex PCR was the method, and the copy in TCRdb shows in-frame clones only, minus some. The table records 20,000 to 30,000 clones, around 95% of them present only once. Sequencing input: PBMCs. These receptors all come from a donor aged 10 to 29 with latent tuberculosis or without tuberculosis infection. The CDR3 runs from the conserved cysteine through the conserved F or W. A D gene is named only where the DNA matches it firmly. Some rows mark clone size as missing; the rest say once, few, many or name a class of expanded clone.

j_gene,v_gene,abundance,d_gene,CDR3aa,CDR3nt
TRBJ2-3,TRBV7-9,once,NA,CASRRTDTQYF,TGTGCCAGCAGGCGAACAGATACGCAGTATTTT
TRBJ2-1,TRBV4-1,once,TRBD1,CASSRPGQGNNEQFF,TGCGCCAGCAGCCGACCGGGACAGGGGAACAATGAGCAGTTCTTC
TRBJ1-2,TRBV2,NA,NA,CASSLRVANYGYTF,TGTGCCAGCAGTCTTCGGGTAGCTAACTATGGCTACACCTTC
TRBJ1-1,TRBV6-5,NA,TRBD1,CASSYSRTGNTEAFF,TGTGCCAGCAGTTATTCGCGGACAGGGAACACTGAAGCTTTCTTT
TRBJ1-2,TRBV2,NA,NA,CASSRDNGYTF,TGTGCCAGCAGCCGGGACAACGGCTACACCTTC
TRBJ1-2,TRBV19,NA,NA,CASRPGEGYGYTF,TGTGCCAGTAGGCCAGGGGAGGGCTATGGCTACACCTTC
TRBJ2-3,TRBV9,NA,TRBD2,CASSVEAGEDTDTQYF,TGTGCCAGCAGCGTAGAGGCGGGGGAGGACACAGATACGCAGTATTTT
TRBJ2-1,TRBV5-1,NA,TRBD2,CASSVSGGPHEQFF,TGCGCCAGCAGCGTTAGCGGGGGGCCACATGAGCAGTTCTTC
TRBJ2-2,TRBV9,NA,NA,CASSVGGQTIVGELFF,TGTGCCAGCAGCGTAGGGGGACAAACTATTGTCGGGGAGCTGTTTTTT
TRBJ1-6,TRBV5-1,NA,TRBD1,CASSTTGGNNSPLHF,TGCGCCAGCAGCACGACAGGGGGGAATAATTCACCCCTCCACTTT
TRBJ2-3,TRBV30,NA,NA,CAWSVMARSNGRDTQYF,TGTGCCTGGAGTGTAATGGCCAGGTCTAACGGTAGAGATACGCAGTATTTT
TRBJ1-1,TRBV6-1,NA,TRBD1,CASRPGQGNTEAFF,TGTGCCAGCAGACCCGGACAGGGGAACACTGAAGCTTTCTTT
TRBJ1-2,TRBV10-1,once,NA,CASSYDRTYGYTF,TGCGCCAGCAGCTACGACAGAACCTATGGCTACACCTTC
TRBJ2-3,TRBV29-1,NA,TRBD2,CSVSIRLAGSTDTQYF,TGCAGCGTTTCTATCAGACTAGCGGGGAGCACAGATACGCAGTATTTT
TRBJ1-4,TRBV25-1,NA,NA,CASSEQGGNEKLFF,TGTGCCAGCAGTGAACAGGGTGGGAATGAAAAACTGTTTTTT
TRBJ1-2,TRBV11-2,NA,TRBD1,CASSLDLSGQGIYGYTF,TGTGCCAGCAGCTTAGATCTCTCGGGACAGGGGATATATGGCTACACCTTC
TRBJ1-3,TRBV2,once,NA,CASYGNTIYF,TGTGCCAGTTATGGAAACACCATATATTTT
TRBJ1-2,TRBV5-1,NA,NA,CASSTGQPNYGYTF,TGCGCCAGCAGCACCGGACAGCCAAACTATGGCTACACCTTC
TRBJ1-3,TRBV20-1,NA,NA,CSASTGNTIYF,TGCAGTGCTAGTACTGGAAACACCATATATTTT
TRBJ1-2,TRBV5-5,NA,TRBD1,CASSPGGQGVHYGYTF,TGTGCCAGCAGCCCCGGGGGACAGGGAGTACACTATGGCTACACCTTC
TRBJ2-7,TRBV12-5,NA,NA,CASGFQALSYEQYF,TGTGCTAGTGGTTTCCAGGCCCTTTCCTACGAGCAGTACTTC
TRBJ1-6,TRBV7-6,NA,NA,CASSYSTGSQSPLHF,TGTGCCAGCAGCTACTCGACAGGTTCGCAGTCACCCCTCCACTTT